The clone carrying this T cell receptor (beta chain) showed up just a few times. The source of the sample is a study of blood T cell repertoires in COVID-19. Trimming cost V 8 bases and J 6 bases; bases outside gene matches: 8. The CDR3 extends over 13 amino acids. Germline CDR1 reads LNHDA; CDR2 reads SQIVND (reference sequence). Sequencing was performed with immunoSEQ multiplex PCR; in TCRdb, only in-frame clones are kept and a portion is missing. The table includes roughly 100,000 clones, 84% detected once. The V gene is TRBV19, the J gene TRBJ1-2, with TRBD1 matching 8 bases. Sequenced material: peripheral blood. The sequence came from a man aged 35-49 years with active or convalescent COVID-19. DNA of the CDR3: TGTGCCAGTTCTTCCAGGGGGCTCGATGGCTACACCTTC. This gives the protein CASSSRGLDGYTF.